Presented here are 18 T cell receptor beta chains from one specimen sequenced in a study of shared clonotypes between healthy human individuals. Measured with immunoSEQ multiplex PCR; TCRdb has only the in-frame clones, and not every one. The sample includes roughly 720,000 clones, less than 95% of them seen just once. The sequenced sample consisted of memory CD8+ T cells from PBMCs. The subset here: CD45RO+ cells pooled with CCR7-negative TemRA cells. These receptors came from a man aged 18 to 35 in good health. Some clones in this sample may be carry-over from other donors' samples.

There are a few counts of this clone. This rearrangement joins TRBV4-2 to TRBJ1-5; maybe TRBD1 (6 bases). V shed 5 bases and J shed 3 bases, with 14 bases lying between them. CDR1 is LGHNA, CDR2 YNFKEQ, per germline. CDR3 length: 15 amino acids. CDR3 nucleotides: TGTGCCAGCAGCTGGGGGCCCAGGTCCAATCAGCCCCAGCATTTT. Protein product: CASSWGPRSNQPQHF.

The genes are TRBV28 and TRBJ2-3; D could derive from TRBD1 or TRBD2 (5 bases each). V lost 1 base, J lost 8 bases, and 19 bases lay in between. Per the germline V gene, CDR1 is MDHEN and CDR2 is SYDVKM. The CDR3 is 16 amino acids. The CDR3 sequence: CASSLLGPRGWSTQYF. The CDR3 nucleotides read TGTGCCAGCAGTTTATTAGGGCCTCGGGGCTGGAGTACGCAGTATTTT.

This chain links TRBV4-3 with TRBJ2-6, with D tentatively TRBD1 (6 bases). Per germline, CDR1 LGHNA and CDR2 YSLEER. V was clipped by 2 bases and J by 0 bases, with 8 bases between them. The CDR3 is made up of 16 amino acids. The CDR3 is CASSQKTGSGANVLTF. The CDR3 DNA is TGCGCCAGCAGCCAAAAGACAGGCTCTGGGGCCAACGTCCTGACTTTC.

The chain recombines TRBV9 with TRBJ2-5; 9 bases match TRBD2. The CDR3 covers 17 residues. V lost 3 bases and J lost 2; bases outside the gene matches: 11. The germline gives CDR1 SGDLS, CDR2 YYNGEE. CDR3 bases: TGTGCCAGCAGCGAGCGACCCCCGCTAGCGGGGCAAGAGACCCAGTACTTC. Protein product: CASSERPPLAGQETQYF.

The chain uses TRBV19 and TRBJ2-1; a possible D gene is TRBD1 (5 bases). The ends were cut back, 5 bases at V and 7 bases at J, with 15 bases in the middle. From germline, CDR1 is LNHDA and CDR2 SQIVND (reference sequence). This CDR3 region has 14 residues. The CDR3 nucleotides read TGTGCCAGTAGTGTCAGGGTTCTGGGGAATGAGCAGTTCTTC. Protein product: CASSVRVLGNEQFF.

V gene TRBV7-3 combines with J gene TRBJ2-1, with D possibly TRBD1 on 6 matching bases. V was clipped by 2 bases and J by 4 bases, with 12 bases between them. This CDR3 spans 15 amino acids. Per germline, CDR1 SGHTA and CDR2 FQGTGA. The CDR3 sequence is CASSLLGTNYNEQFF. CDR3 bases: TGTGCCAGCAGCTTACTGGGGACAAATTACAATGAGCAGTTCTTC.

This chain uses TRBV27 with TRBJ2-7, with D possibly TRBD2 on 5 matching bases. CDR3 length equals 14 residues. V was clipped by 5 bases and J by 6 bases, with 17 bases between them. Germline CDR1 MNHEY, CDR2 SMNVEV (reference sequence). This CDR3 reads CASSQNGVIPEQYF. For the CDR3, the DNA is TGTGCCAGCAGTCAGAACGGGGTCATACCCGAGCAGTACTTC.

The rearrangement joins TRBV7-8 to TRBJ1-1, with 7 bases that match TRBD1. J gave up 5 bases and V 8 bases, and 11 bases lay outside the gene matches. In germline, CDR1 is SGHVS, CDR2 FQNEAQ. The CDR3 contains 14 residues. The CDR3 sequence: CASVDVTGSTEAFF. The CDR3 region has the DNA TGTGCCAGCGTCGATGTGACAGGGAGTACTGAAGCTTTCTTT.

The gene calls are TRBV6-6 and TRBJ2-4; 7 positions match TRBD1. From germline, CDR1 is MNHNY and CDR2 SVGAGI (reference sequence). The trim removed 4 bases at V and 3 bases at J, leaving 9 bases unmatched. The length of the CDR3 is 16 residues. CDR3 loop: CASSFPPGQVKNIQYF. CDR3 in DNA: TGTGCCAGCAGTTTTCCCCCCGGACAGGTCAAAAACATTCAGTACTTC.

Concerning this clone: A single base separates this from a much larger clone, so it may be a read error. Additional DNA sequences in this sample encode the identical CDR3. This chain connects TRBV5-8 to TRBJ1-5; D possibly corresponds to TRBD1 (6 bases). The CDR3 consists of 15 residues. V lost 2 bases, J lost 0 bases, and 9 bases lay in between. CDR1 is SGHTS, CDR2 YDEGEE, per germline. In DNA, the CDR3 is TGTGCCAGCAGCTTACAGGGCTATAGCAATCAGCCCCAGCATTTT. This gives the protein CASSLQGYSNQPQHF.

In this sample, this clone turned up once. Distinct nucleotide sequences in the sample also encode this CDR3. The chain has TRBV25-1 and TRBJ1-5; unclear D gene. The V end was cut by 3 bases, the J end by 4 bases, with 7 bases between. Looked up from germline, CDR1 is MGHDK and CDR2 is SYGVNS. The CDR3 totals 13 residues. CDR3: CASSDSLNQPQHF. The CDR3 DNA is TGTGCCAGCAGTGATAGTCTAAATCAGCCCCAGCATTTT.

This chain uses TRBV30 with TRBJ2-1; 15 positions match TRBD2. V was clipped by 1 base and J by 3 bases; unmatched bases: 4. Germline V gene lookup returns CDR1 GTSNPN and CDR2 SVGIG (reference sequence). This CDR3 region has 17 residues. The CDR3 loop reads CAWSAGTSGRHYNEQFF. The CDR3 nucleotides read TGTGCCTGGAGTGCGGGGACTAGCGGGAGGCACTACAATGAGCAGTTCTTC. Complete variable domain (other parts from reference TRBV30 and TRBJ2-1): SQTIHQWPATLVQPVGSPLSLECTVEGTSNPNLYWYRQAAGRGLQLLFYSVGIGQISSEVPQNLSASRPQDRQFILSSKKLLLSDSGFYLCAWSAGTSGRHYNEQFFGPGTRLTVL.

The J gene is TRBJ1-2, the V gene TRBV29-1; D ambiguous. The V end was cut by 4 bases, the J end by 7 bases, with 13 bases between. The V gene's germline CDR1 is SQVTM and CDR2 ANQGSEA. CDR3 length equals 12 residues. This CDR3 reads CSVGVGWVGYTF. The CDR3 DNA reads TGCAGCGTTGGGGTAGGCTGGGTTGGCTACACCTTC.

This chain connects TRBV19 to TRBJ2-2; 13 nucleotides agree with TRBD2. The CDR3 contains 18 residues. CDR1 is LNHDA, CDR2 SQIVND, per germline (reference sequence). The V and J ends lost 3 bases and 5 bases, in that order; junction bases with no gene match: 9. CDR3 region: CASSMIRTSGRPTGELFF. DNA for the CDR3: TGTGCCAGTAGTATGATCCGGACTAGCGGGAGACCGACCGGGGAGCTGTTTTTT.

The chain carries TRBV25-1 and TRBJ2-5; D remains ambiguous. The J call may not be correct, given that the DNA end is closer to TRBJ2-7. From germline, CDR1 is MGHDK and CDR2 SYGVNS. There are 11 residues in the CDR3. The CDR3 here is CASSEGYEQYF. The CDR3 DNA follows: TGTGCCAGCAGTGAAGGGTACGAGCAGTACTTC.

The J gene is TRBJ1-2, the V gene TRBV19; 9 bases are a match to TRBD1. This CDR3 comprises 17 residues. The V segment lost 2 bases and the J segment 3 bases; nucleotides outside the gene matches: 10. Germline CDR1 reads LNHDA; CDR2 reads SQIVND (reference sequence). For the CDR3, the DNA is TGTGCCAGTAGTATATCCCCCCGACAGGGGGAGGACTATGGCTACACCTTC. The encoded protein is CASSISPRQGEDYGYTF.

The chain couples TRBV6-5 to TRBJ2-7; D unclear. This CDR3 comprises 14 residues. With 1 base removed from V and 4 bases from J, the gap between germline ends came to 11 bases. Germline loops: CDR1 MNHEY, CDR2 SVGAGI. CDR3 amino acids: CASSYYPEWYEQYF. CDR3 in DNA: TGTGCCAGCAGTTACTACCCCGAGTGGTACGAGCAGTACTTC.

The chain uses TRBV7-9 and TRBJ2-5; 9 bases fit TRBD2. Unmatched junction bases numbered 7, after V lost 1 base and J lost 1 base. Germline V gene sequence: CDR1 SEHNR, CDR2 FQNEAQ (reference sequence). The CDR3 loop spans 17 amino acids. In DNA form, the CDR3 reads TGTGCCAGCAGCTTAGGGGTTAGCGGGGGACTCCAAGAGACCCAGTACTTC. It translates to CASSLGVSGGLQETQYF.